This T cell receptor (beta chain) was retrieved from a study of shared clonotypes between healthy human individuals. Study-wide results and limits: Rarefaction revealed incomplete sorted-subset sequencing despite large depth.

In the case of this clone: What it recognizes is unknown. This sample includes further DNA sequences coding for the same CDR3.

Method: immunoSEQ multiplex PCR; TCRdb's copy keeps in-frame clones and lacks some. This sample has around 2,000,000 clones, with about 92% found just once. The V and J ends lost 1 base and 2 bases, in that order; junction bases with no gene match: 2. The CDR3 has 14 amino acids. Germline CDR1 and CDR2: LNHNV and YYDKDF (reference sequence). CD45RO negativity and positive selection for CCR7 defined naive CD8 cells, a population that excluded terminally differentiated effector memory CD45RA+ cells. Donors had no recently reported acute infections or vaccinations and were HIV-negative. All the donors were Caucasian adults who lived in Nashville, Tennessee.

The sample was naive CD8+ T cells from PBMCs. This clonotype originated in a man between 18 and 35 years old in good health. Some clones in this sample may be carry-over from other donors' samples. This chain uses TRBV15 with TRBJ2-7; 7 nucleotides align to TRBD1. The CDR3 DNA is TGTGCCACCAGCAGAGGACAGGGCCCCTACGAGCAGTACTTC. Protein: CATSRGQGPYEQYF.